What follows is one TCR beta chain and its context. Its antigen is not identified. The roughly 17-31 mg bulk tissue piece was not sorted before simultaneous RNA and DNA extraction. Chronic HBV infection, untreated so far, was present in the patients. The data belong to a study of tumor-infiltrating lymphocytes in primary liver carcinoma. The study, taken as a whole, reports: Tumors reached a significantly greater top-250-clone fraction than blood did (p = 0.039). A small share of top clones, only about 7.5-25%, was found in all five tumor regions.

A constant-region primer primed TCR beta cDNA synthesis from about 0.55 ug of total RNA. Slightly modified ARM-PCR with three nested multiplex PCR rounds yielded TCR beta libraries. It was with TRBV1-TRBV30 forward primers and a C-beta reverse primer that the first two PCR rounds were run, at around 11 cycles each. TCRdb analysed the multiplex PCR reads with MiXCR anew, one entry per CDR3 protein. The sample yields 30,000 to 40,000 distinct CDR3 sequences, over 65% seen once. J lost 16 bases, V lost 5 bases, and 22 bases had no gene match. CDR3 length equals 16 residues. Germline loops: CDR1 MDHEN, CDR2 SYDVKM.

This receptor was obtained from a man aged 35 to 55 with primary liver carcinoma and hepatitis B virus infection. Sample: liver tumor tissue from sampling region 4. Described subset: tumor region T4, right-lateral pole. The chain joins TRBV28 to TRBJ1-5, with 8 bases identical to TRBD1. The CDR3 loop reads CASSTGRQGSNQPKHF. The CDR3 region has the DNA TGTGCCAGCAGTACCGGTAGACAGGGGAGCAATCAGCCCAAACATTTT.